This TCR beta chain derives from a study of molecular identifiers for immune sequencing clone quantification. Each CDR3 protein gets one entry after TCRdb re-called the PCR reads with MiXCR. This sample carries some 590,000 distinct CDR3 sequences, over 25% of them seen once, and the ten largest clones take 0.7% to 0.95%. The sample comprised naive CD8+ T cells from blood, with Jurkat cell RNA spiked in. The subset denotes: FACS-sorted CD8+CD4-CCR7+CD45RA+ naive T cells. The TCR comes from a human donor in good health. Some libraries in this study had Jurkat cell RNA spiked in.

The chain's CDR3 is CASSVGDFYNEQFF. DNA for the CDR3: TGTGCCAGCAGCGTAGGGGACTTCTACAATGAGCAGTTCTTC. The rearrangement uses TRBV9 and TRBJ2-1; D is possibly TRBD2 (6 bases). V was trimmed by 0 bases and J by 3 bases, leaving 7 bases between them. The V gene's germline CDR1 is SGDLS and CDR2 YYNGEE. CDR3 length: 14 residues.